The rows below give T cell receptor beta chains drawn from one sample of a study of OX40 agonist ivuxolimab in advanced cancers. Generated by immunoSEQ multiplex PCR, the TCRdb table keeps only in-frame clones and is missing some. The sample comprises about 140,000 clones, approximately 90% of which are singletons, and 0.9% to 1.2% rests with the top ten. This sample comprised CD4+ or CD8+ T cells sorted from blood, obtained in a trial of the OX40 agonist ivuxolimab. The receptors were gathered from an adult with an advanced solid tumor such as melanoma, head and neck, liver or kidney cancer. The conserved cysteine and the conserved F or W are not part of the CDR3 here.

J	V	CDR3
TRBJ2-7	TRBV28	ASSPGLLFGEQY
TRBJ2-6	TRBV6-5	ASRRGSGANVLT
TRBJ2-1	TRBV27	ASSFIEAVTYNEQF
TRBJ2-2	TRBV19	ASSTALLTNTGELF
TRBJ1-1	TRBV5-4	ASSLGAGFMNTEAF
TRBJ2-7	TRBV27	ASTLGRTGGYEQY
TRBJ1-5	TRBV6-6	ASSGVDRNQPQH
TRBJ1-2	TRBV11-1	ASSPSTGGYGYT
TRBJ2-7	TRBV6-5	ASSYRQGATEQY
TRBJ2-4	TRBV6-1	ASSEAQGWYIQY
TRBJ1-4	TRBV7-6	ASSLGPQGSSEKLF
TRBJ1-5	TRBV28	ASSRTGGRLPQH
TRBJ1-4	TRBV6-1	ASNEGSGEKLF
TRBJ2-1	TRBV6-5	ASSVTGGYEQF
TRBJ2-1	TRBV5-1	ASSPLAGDNNEQF
TRBJ2-2	TRBV13	ASTLRDQNTGELF
TRBJ2-3	TRBV2	ASAGRTSGFDGTDTQY
TRBJ2-5	TRBV9	ASSVGGAGGETQY
TRBJ1-1	TRBV6-1	ASSETDRVTEAF
TRBJ2-5	TRBV28	ASRPGGQETQY
TRBJ1-2	TRBV5-6	ASSPGGGYGYT
TRBJ2-7	TRBV7-3	ASSLSSGAGYEQY
TRBJ2-1	TRBV19	ATLERTGIYNEQF
TRBJ1-5	TRBV7-2	ASSLNQASNQPQH
TRBJ1-1	TRBV18	ASSPGQDTEAF
TRBJ2-5	TRBV5-1	ASSGTDQETQY
TRBJ2-5	TRBV7-2	ASSVASLAVQETQY
TRBJ1-2	TRBV7-9	ASSLVIGNGGYT
TRBJ2-7	TRBV29-1	SVASGAYEQY
TRBJ2-1	TRBV27	ASSLSGLAGWYGEQF
TRBJ2-5	TRBV6-1	ASRPGPLQETQY
TRBJ2-3	TRBV6-1	ASCPEWAWTDTQY
TRBJ2-4	TRBV10-3	AISESTGGIKNIQY